The next 22 T cell receptor beta chains were all read from a single sample in a study of control samples from healthy donors and cancer patients (TCRdb year 2020). The library relied on the immunoSEQ multiplex PCR assay. TCRdb took this table from immuneACCESS and kept in-frame rearrangements with V and J called. Such tables lack part of the clones; where checked against another copy, unresolved V genes explain under half of the gap, and the rest is unexplained. The sample contains approximately 120,000 clones, more than 75% of them found a single time. 2.9% of the sample lies in the top ten. The sample comprised blood. These receptor sequences come from a man aged 55 to 70 in good health.

This chain uses TRBV16 with TRBJ1-5; D not resolved. The CDR3 length is 12 residues. The V gene's germline CDR1 is KGHSY and CDR2 FQNENV. Trimming took off 1 base at V and 11 bases at J, with 9 bases between the two ends. The CDR3 region is CASSQFLGAQHF. The CDR3 DNA reads as TGTGCCAGCAGCCAATTCCTTGGGGCCCAGCATTTT.

The V gene is TRBV27, the J gene TRBJ1-2, with 7 bases identical to TRBD1. The germline V gene has CDR1 MNHEY and CDR2 SMNVEV (reference sequence). The junction had 17 bases not matched to a gene; V was cut back by 3 bases and J by 7 bases. The CDR3 covers 17 residues. The CDR3 here is CASSLDQDRAAFGGYTF. The CDR3 DNA reads TGTGCCAGCAGTTTGGATCAAGACAGGGCGGCCTTTGGTGGCTACACCTTC.

This clone was counted once. V gene TRBV6-2 or TRBV6-3 combines with J gene TRBJ2-7; D is perhaps TRBD2 (6 bases). The V gene lost 0 bases and the J gene lost 2 bases, with 14 bases spanning the gap. There are 16 residues in the CDR3. Germline V gene sequence: CDR1 MNHEY, CDR2 SVGEGT. CDR3: CASSYSMGSGPYEQYF. In DNA, the CDR3 is TGTGCCAGCAGTTACTCGATGGGTAGCGGCCCCTACGAGCAGTACTTC.

The chain combines TRBV7-6 with TRBJ2-3; 9 bases are shared with TRBD2. CDR1 is SGHVS and CDR2 is FNYEAQ in the germline V gene. The ends lost 1 base at V and 3 bases at J; junction bases unmatched: 5. The CDR3 spans 16 residues. CDR3 sequence reads: CASSLVGGGATDTQYF. The CDR3 DNA sequence: TGTGCCAGCAGCTTAGTAGGCGGGGGGGCGACAGATACGCAGTATTTT.

The chain joins TRBV27 to TRBJ1-4; possibly TRBD1 for D (5 bases). The CDR3 runs 21 residues. Germline V gives CDR1 MNHEY, CDR2 SMNVEV (reference sequence). With 2 bases removed from V and 6 bases from J, the gap between germline ends came to 31 bases. The DNA of the CDR3 is TGTGCCAGCAGTTTACAGGGTCCCCACCCAACCACTACAAGCCCCTATGAAAAACTGTTTTTT. This encodes CASSLQGPHPTTTSPYEKLFF.

The chain links TRBV6-6 to TRBJ2-2; TRBD1 agrees at 10 bases. The CDR3 is 18 residues long. J gave up 3 bases and V 5 bases, and 12 bases lay outside the gene matches. Germline CDR1 and CDR2: MNHNY and SVGAGI (reference sequence). The CDR3 sequence: CASSPETGGVRYTGELFF. The CDR3 coding sequence is TGTGCCAGCAGTCCAGAGACAGGGGGCGTACGGTACACCGGGGAGCTGTTTTTT.

The V gene is TRBV9, the J gene TRBJ1-4; the match to TRBD1 covers 8 bases. J was trimmed by 8 bases and V by 0 bases; bases with no gene match: 3. CDR1 and CDR2 (germline): SGDLS, YYNGEE. This CDR3 spans 14 amino acids. Written as DNA, the CDR3 is TGTGCCAGCAGCGTAGATGGGACAGGCGAAAAACTGTTTTTT. Amino acid sequence: CASSVDGTGEKLFF.

The V and J genes are TRBV30 and TRBJ1-5; maybe TRBD1 (5 bases). Trimming removed 0 bases from V and 1 base from J, with 16 bases in between. CDR1 GTSNPN and CDR2 SVGIG come from the germline V gene (reference sequence). This CDR3 has 17 amino acids. The CDR3 reads CAWSVAGTDRSNQPQHF. The CDR3 DNA reads as TGTGCCTGGAGTGTAGCAGGGACGGATCGGAGCAATCAGCCCCAGCATTTT.

The chain joins TRBV28 to TRBJ2-7, with TRBD1 as a possible D gene (5 bases). CDR3 length: 14 residues. Germline-derived CDR1 and CDR2 are MDHEN and SYDVKM. V lost 5 bases, J lost 3 bases, and 14 bases lay in between. CDR3 amino acids: CASSPWGRVYEQYF. The CDR3 bases are TGTGCCAGCAGTCCCTGGGGCAGGGTCTACGAGCAGTACTTC.

V gene TRBV9 combines with J gene TRBJ2-3; 10 positions match TRBD2. The V gene end was trimmed by 2 bases and the J gene end by 2 bases; junction bases not matched to a gene: 8. CDR1 is SGDLS, CDR2 YYNGEE, per germline. The CDR3 totals 17 residues. CDR3 nucleotide sequence: TGTGCCAGCAGCGTGCAGGCTAGCGGGGGTACCACAGATACGCAGTATTTT. Encoded protein: CASSVQASGGTTDTQYF.

V gene TRBV27 combines with J gene TRBJ2-3, with D perhaps TRBD1 (6 bases). Trimming took off 8 bases at V and 1 base at J, with 16 bases between the two ends. The CDR3 is 15 residues long. The germline V gene has CDR1 MNHEY and CDR2 SMNVEV (reference sequence). CDR3 loop: CASGSDWTGTDTQYF. The CDR3 DNA reads TGTGCCAGCGGGTCGGACTGGACAGGCACAGATACGCAGTATTTT.

A single count supports this clone. This sequence joins TRBV19 and TRBJ1-4; D might be TRBD1 (5 bases). Germline CDR1 reads LNHDA; CDR2 reads SQIVND (reference sequence). V shed 4 bases and J shed 6 bases, with 12 bases lying between them. CDR3 length: 14 residues. This CDR3 reads CASSRAGQDEKLFF. CDR3 DNA sequence: TGTGCCAGTAGTAGGGCAGGACAAGATGAAAAACTGTTTTTT.

J is TRBJ1-5 and V is TRBV10-1; D is possibly TRBD1 (5 bases). This CDR3 is built from 20 residues. Trimming removed 2 bases from V and 0 bases from J, with 23 bases in between. From germline, CDR1 is WNHNN and CDR2 SYGVQD (reference sequence). Here the CDR3 DNA reads TGCGCCAGCAGTGAGCCGATCGTCGACAGAGGGCCTTATAGCAATCAGCCCCAGCATTTT. It specifies CASSEPIVDRGPYSNQPQHF.

V and J are TRBV29-1 and TRBJ1-2, with 7 bases aligning to TRBD1. The CDR3 is 14 residues long. Germline V gene sequence: CDR1 SQVTM, CDR2 ANQGSEA. Trimming at V came to 6 bases and at J to 0 bases, leaving 7 bases not matched to a gene. This CDR3 is CSVGDSTSNYGYTF. CDR3 in DNA: TGCAGCGTCGGGGACAGCACTTCTAACTATGGCTACACCTTC.

V and J are TRBV24-1 and TRBJ1-4; 7 bases are shared with TRBD1. Germline-derived CDR1 and CDR2 are KGHDR and SFDVKD. The CDR3 covers 11 residues. V shed 9 bases and J 8 bases; nucleotides not matched to a gene: 2. CDR3 residues: CATQGEEKLFF. The CDR3 DNA is TGTGCCACCCAGGGGGAAGAAAAACTGTTTTTT.

The chain recombines TRBV5-1 with TRBJ2-3; perhaps TRBD1 as D (6 bases). Germline values: CDR1 SGHRS, CDR2 YFSETQ. V lost 4 bases to trimming and J lost 2 bases, with 11 bases between them. This CDR3 region has 14 residues. In nucleotides, the CDR3 is TGCGCCAGCAGCCAAGGACAGCCCACAGATACGCAGTATTTT. Amino acids: CASSQGQPTDTQYF.

The chain links TRBV28 to TRBJ1-1; no clear D gene. This CDR3 spans 12 amino acids. The ends were cut back, 3 bases at V and 1 base at J, with 3 bases in the middle. The V gene's germline CDR1 is MDHEN and CDR2 SYDVKM. The CDR3 DNA reads as TGTGCCAGCAGTTTTCGGAACACTGAAGCTTTCTTT. This translates into CASSFRNTEAFF.

The count of this clone is one. V and J are TRBV5-8 and TRBJ1-3; D remains unclear. The V end was cut by 6 bases, the J end by 4 bases, with 14 bases between. The germline V gene has CDR1 SGHTS and CDR2 YDEGEE. The CDR3 totals 14 residues. CDR3 bases: TGTGCCAGCACTCTCCCCGCTCTGGGAAACACCATATATTTT. Its translation is CASTLPALGNTIYF.

The chain recombines TRBV18 with TRBJ1-5, with D possibly TRBD1 on 5 matching bases. CDR1 and CDR2 from the germline V gene are KGHSH and LQKENI. The germline V and J ends were trimmed by 2 bases and 5 bases, with 7 bases remaining between them. This CDR3 contains 13 residues. The CDR3 spells CASSPGGDQPQHF. In DNA, the CDR3 is TGTGCCAGCTCACCAGGGGGGGATCAGCCCCAGCATTTT.

The rearrangement links TRBV3-1 (or the pseudogene TRBV3-2) to TRBJ2-1; TRBD2 matches 9 bases. The V gene's germline CDR1 is LGHDT and CDR2 YNNKEL (reference sequence). The CDR3 contains 15 residues. V was clipped by 6 bases and J by 4 bases; unmatched bases: 7. CDR3 protein: CASSRSGGGYNEQFF. The CDR3 DNA follows: TGTGCCAGCAGTCGTAGCGGGGGAGGGTACAATGAGCAGTTCTTC.

J is TRBJ1-5 and V is TRBV19; D gene ambiguous. Trimming took off 8 bases at V and 4 bases at J, with 9 bases between the two ends. This CDR3 is 12 amino acids long. The germline V gene has CDR1 LNHDA and CDR2 SQIVND (reference sequence). In DNA form, the CDR3 reads TGTGCCAGTCGTACTACTAATCAGCCCCAGCATTTT. Translation: CASRTTNQPQHF. Combining the CDR3 with reference TRBV19 and TRBJ1-5 gives the whole variable domain DGGITQSPKYLFRKEGQNVTLSCEQNLNHDAMYWYRQDPGQGLRLIYYSQIVNDFQKGDIAEGYSVSREKKESFPLTVTSAQKNPTAFYLCASRTTNQPQHFGDGTRLSIL.

V and J are TRBV5-1 and TRBJ1-4, with D tentatively TRBD1 (6 bases). The CDR3 extends over 14 amino acids. The V end lost 5 bases, the J end lost 4 bases, and 12 bases lay between the germline ends. The germline V gene encodes CDR1 SGHRS and CDR2 YFSETQ. The CDR3 bases are TGCGCCAGCAGTAACAGGGTTGGTAATGAAAAACTGTTTTTT. It codes for CASSNRVGNEKLFF.